These T cell receptor beta chains were read from a single sample in a study of blood T cell repertoires in COVID-19. The table came from immunoSEQ multiplex PCR; TCRdb's copy has only in-frame clones and leaves some out. Counted here are 100,000 to 150,000 clones, roughly four fifths occurring once; the ten biggest clones make up 15% to 20%. The sample taken for sequencing was peripheral blood. These TCRs come from a woman between 50 and 59 years old with acute or convalescent COVID-19. CDR3s include the opening cysteine and the closing phenylalanine or tryptophan. The D gene is left open where the match is weak. Clone size is stated in some rows and not others, as once, few, many or a class when expanded.

abundance: -; j_gene: TRBJ2-2; d_gene: -; v_gene: TRBV18; CDR3aa: CASSPQAGHLAGELFF; CDR3nt: TGTGCCAGCTCACCACAAGCAGGCCACCTCGCCGGGGAGCTGTTTTTT
abundance: -; j_gene: TRBJ1-2; d_gene: -; v_gene: TRBV12-3/TRBV12-4; CDR3aa: CASSPGVGYGYTF; CDR3nt: TGTGCCAGCAGCCCGGGAGTAGGGTATGGCTACACCTTC
abundance: -; j_gene: TRBJ1-1; d_gene: -; v_gene: TRBV5-4; CDR3aa: CASSFLQGTYTEAFF; CDR3nt: TGTGCCAGCAGCTTCTTACAGGGTACCTACACTGAAGCTTTCTTT
abundance: -; j_gene: TRBJ1-5; d_gene: -; v_gene: TRBV4-2; CDR3aa: CASSPTPGADNQPQHF; CDR3nt: TGTGCCAGCAGCCCCACACCGGGAGCGGACAATCAGCCCCAGCATTTT
abundance: -; j_gene: TRBJ1-2; d_gene: -; v_gene: TRBV12-3/TRBV12-4; CDR3aa: CASSFVQDGGYTF; CDR3nt: TGTGCCAGCAGTTTTGTACAGGATGGAGGCTACACCTTC
abundance: -; j_gene: TRBJ2-2; d_gene: TRBD1; v_gene: TRBV10-1; CDR3aa: CASSQTGTGTGELFF; CDR3nt: TGCGCCAGCAGTCAGACCGGGACAGGGACCGGGGAGCTGTTTTTT
abundance: -; j_gene: TRBJ2-2; d_gene: -; v_gene: TRBV12-5; CDR3aa: CASGLARAGELFF; CDR3nt: TGTGCTAGTGGTTTGGCCAGGGCAGGGGAGCTGTTTTTT
abundance: -; j_gene: TRBJ1-1; d_gene: -; v_gene: TRBV5-1; CDR3aa: CASALRGSNTEAFF; CDR3nt: TGCGCCAGCGCGCTCCGGGGGTCGAACACTGAAGCTTTCTTT
abundance: -; j_gene: TRBJ1-5; d_gene: -; v_gene: TRBV21-1; CDR3aa: CASSKRGWEIFNQPQHF; CDR3nt: TGTGCCAGCAGCAAAAGGGGGTGGGAGATATTCAATCAGCCCCAGCATTTT
abundance: -; j_gene: TRBJ2-7; d_gene: TRBD2; v_gene: TRBV14; CDR3aa: CASSPFGGASEQYF; CDR3nt: TGTGCCAGCAGCCCATTCGGGGGGGCGAGCGAGCAGTACTTC
abundance: few; j_gene: TRBJ1-1; d_gene: -; v_gene: TRBV11-2; CDR3aa: CASSLGQNTEAFF; CDR3nt: TGTGCCAGCAGCTTAGGTCAGAACACTGAAGCTTTCTTT
abundance: -; j_gene: TRBJ1-5; d_gene: -; v_gene: TRBV27; CDR3aa: CASSPQGLGQPQHF; CDR3nt: TGTGCCAGCAGTCCGCAGGGGTTAGGTCAGCCCCAGCATTTT
abundance: -; j_gene: TRBJ1-5; d_gene: -; v_gene: TRBV19; CDR3aa: CASSLGQGLGNQPQHF; CDR3nt: TGTGCCAGTAGTTTAGGGCAGGGACTGGGCAATCAGCCCCAGCATTTT
abundance: -; j_gene: TRBJ2-1; d_gene: TRBD1; v_gene: TRBV6-5; CDR3aa: CASSPGQAYNEQFF; CDR3nt: TGTGCCAGCAGCCCGGGACAGGCCTACAATGAGCAGTTCTTC
abundance: -; j_gene: TRBJ1-2; d_gene: -; v_gene: TRBV5-1; CDR3aa: CASSAEKPRGYTF; CDR3nt: TGCGCCAGCAGCGCCGAAAAGCCCCGGGGCTACACCTTC
abundance: -; j_gene: TRBJ1-1; d_gene: -; v_gene: TRBV2; CDR3aa: CASSEVSGGVSTEAFF; CDR3nt: TGTGCCAGCAGTGAAGTTAGCGGGGGGGTGAGCACTGAAGCTTTCTTT
abundance: -; j_gene: TRBJ1-1; d_gene: TRBD1; v_gene: TRBV5-1; CDR3aa: CASSLDTGTGGFF; CDR3nt: TGCGCCAGCAGCTTGGATACCGGGACAGGAGGCTTCTTT